This T cell receptor (beta chain) was identified in a study of blood T cell repertoires in COVID-19. In this sample, this clone turned up once. Germline loops: CDR1 SNHLY, CDR2 FYNNEI. With 2 bases removed from V and 1 base from J, the gap between germline ends came to 11 bases. The CDR3 consists of 15 residues. Some clones are missing from TCRdb's copy, which holds only in-frame ones; the method was immunoSEQ multiplex PCR. This sample has 300,000 to 350,000 clones, with roughly nine tenths found just once. Sequences were obtained from peripheral blood. This sequence joins TRBV2 and TRBJ1-1; maybe TRBD1 (6 bases). The source of this sequence is a woman aged 55-69 years with COVID-19, enrolled during active disease. The CDR3 DNA reads TGTGCCAGCAGTGAAAACGGACAGTCGAACACTGAAGCTTTCTTT. Translation gives CASSENGQSNTEAFF.